Each of the 9 T cell receptor beta chains below was sequenced from the same sample in a study of response to subunit inactivated influenza vaccine. TCRdb re-analysed the RT-PCR reads in MiXCR, keeping a single row per CDR3 protein. The sample shows roughly 790,000 distinct CDR3 sequences, 21% of them seen only once. Sequencing was performed on PBMCs from blood, taken more than 4 days after vaccination. These receptors all come from a man aged 45 to 65 who received an inactivated influenza vaccine.

This clonotype has a count of ten or more. V usage is TRBV10-3 and J usage is TRBJ2-7; D unclear. The CDR3 sequence is 15 residues long. CDR1 ENHRY and CDR2 SYGVKD come from the germline V gene. The germline V and J ends were trimmed by 1 base and 2 bases, with 12 bases remaining between them. The CDR3 loop reads CAISEYSQTPYEQYF. The DNA for the CDR3 is TGTGCCATCAGTGAGTACTCGCAGACCCCCTACGAGCAGTACTTC.

This clonotype came up a few times. The chain carries TRBV9 and TRBJ2-7, with D unclear. The CDR3 length is 13 residues. Germline CDR1 SGDLS, CDR2 YYNGEE. V was trimmed by 3 bases and J by 5 bases, leaving 12 bases between them. CDR3 bases: TGTGCCAGCAGCGATTTATATAGTAACGAGCAGTACTTC. Translating gives CASSDLYSNEQYF.

This clonotype was seen a handful of times. This chain uses TRBV24-1 with TRBJ2-1; TRBD2 aligns across 12 bases. Losses at the gene ends were 4 bases for V and 4 bases for J; bases not matched to a gene: 4. This CDR3 region has 16 residues. Germline-derived CDR1 and CDR2 are KGHDR and SFDVKD. DNA of the CDR3: TGTGCCACCAGTGAGGTGGGACTAGCGGGTTACAATGAGCAGTTCTTC. This translates into CATSEVGLAGYNEQFF.

This clonotype was counted a few times. The rearrangement links TRBV11-2 to TRBJ1-3, with D possibly TRBD1 on 5 matching bases. The CDR3 extends over 15 amino acids. The germline CDR1 and CDR2 sequences are SGHAT and FQNNGV. V lost 5 bases to trimming and J lost 2 bases, with 13 bases between them. This CDR3 reads CASSTRDSAGNTIYF. The CDR3 nucleotides read TGTGCCAGCAGCACCAGGGATAGTGCTGGAAACACCATATATTTT.

The CDR3 loop reads CATSDLLNNEQFF. The CDR3 nucleotides read TGTGCCACCAGTGACCTACTGAACAATGAGCAGTTCTTC. The rearrangement uses TRBV24-1 and TRBJ2-1; D is unclear. In germline, CDR1 is KGHDR, CDR2 SFDVKD. Trimming removed 4 bases at V and 5 bases at J, with 8 bases between. The CDR3 has 13 amino acids.

The CDR3 nucleotides read TGTGCCAGCAGCTCGGGACTAGCGGGAGTTACGCAGTATTTT. Its protein is CASSSGLAGVTQYF. The rearrangement joins TRBV27 to TRBJ2-3; 14 bases match TRBD2. J lost 8 bases, V lost 6 bases, and 4 bases had no gene match. The CDR3 spans 14 residues. Germline CDR1 is MNHEY and CDR2 is SMNVEV (reference sequence).

This sequence joins TRBV2 and TRBJ1-3, with D uncertain. In germline, CDR1 is SNHLY, CDR2 FYNNEI. V was pared by 3 bases and J by 0 bases, with 9 bases between. The CDR3 is 15 residues long. CDR3 sequence: CASSEGRYSGNTIYF. The CDR3 DNA follows: TGTGCCAGCAGTGAGGGCAGGTACTCTGGAAACACCATATATTTT. Drawing the rest from reference TRBV2 and TRBJ1-3, the complete variable domain is EPEVTQTPSHQVTQMGQEVILRCVPISNHLYFYWYRQILGQKVEFLVSFYNNEISEKSEIFDDQFSVERPDGSNFTLKIRSTKLEDSAMYFCASSEGRYSGNTIYFGEGSWLTVV.

This rearrangement joins TRBV4-2 to TRBJ2-1; D might be TRBD2 (7 bases). Germline-derived CDR1 and CDR2 are LGHNA and YNFKEQ. The CDR3 has 17 residues. The germline V and J ends were trimmed by 0 bases and 7 bases, with 19 bases remaining between them. The CDR3 here is CASSQDRGGLGGNEQFF. CDR3 nucleotide sequence: TGTGCCAGCAGCCAAGATAGGGGGGGGCTCGGCGGGAATGAGCAGTTCTTC.

This clonotype was found a few times. A junction end diverges from the germline sequence, so it may reflect a read error. This rearrangement joins TRBV12-3 or TRBV12-4 to TRBJ2-2, with 14 bases aligning to TRBD2. CDR3 length: 13 amino acids. CDR3 protein: CASSFGLAGGLFF. The CDR3 DNA is TGTGCCAGCAGTTTTGGACTAGCGGGGGGGCTGTTTTTT.